The 16 T cell receptor beta chains below come from one sample, sequenced in a study of shared clonotypes between healthy human individuals. Using immunoSEQ multiplex PCR, the repertoire was profiled, and TCRdb retains in-frame clones only, with some absent. The sample gives over 2 million clones, around 92% of which show up once; 0.37% is in the top ten. Material: naive CD4+ T cells from PBMCs. Subset noted: CD45RA+ positively selected. Source of these receptors: a man in his late teens or twenties in good health. Some clones in this sample may be carry-over from other donors' samples.

The chain links TRBV19 to TRBJ1-1; no reliable D call. This CDR3 has 14 amino acids. In germline, CDR1 is LNHDA, CDR2 SQIVND (reference sequence). V dropped 3 bases and J dropped 4 bases, with 12 bases sitting between them. CDR3 nucleotide sequence: TGTGCCAGTAGTATTCCCCAATCGAGCACTGAAGCTTTCTTT. Translated, it gives CASSIPQSSTEAFF.

The chain is built from TRBV4-2 and TRBJ2-5; 10 bases are a match to TRBD2. Germline trimming cut 0 bases from V and 1 base from J; bases unmatched to any gene: 14. The CDR3 runs 20 residues. The germline gives CDR1 LGHNA, CDR2 YNFKEQ. CDR3 nucleotide sequence: TGTGCCAGCAGCCAAGATTTCACTAGCGGGGCTCGCGAGCGCCAAGAGACCCAGTACTTC. Its protein product is CASSQDFTSGARERQETQYF.

The gene calls are TRBV5-5 and TRBJ1-5; no clear D. Germline V gene sequence: CDR1 SGHKS, CDR2 YYEKEE (reference sequence). V was clipped by 0 bases and J by 3 bases, with 10 bases between them. The CDR3 consists of 15 residues. CDR3 nucleotides: TGTGCCAGCAGCTTGGTGGTAGGGAACAATCAGCCCCAGCATTTT. It encodes CASSLVVGNNQPQHF.

Comment on this clone: A junction boundary mismatches the germline segment, possibly from a read error. The V call is TRBV20-1, the J call TRBJ2-7; D is unclear. Per germline, CDR1 DFQATT and CDR2 SNEGSKA (reference sequence). The CDR3 runs to 11 residues. CDR3 nucleotide sequence: TGCAGTGCTAGGAGGCCCGACCTACCGGAATTC. As protein: CSARRPDLPEF.

The chain recombines TRBV29-1 with TRBJ2-1, with D possibly TRBD2 on 6 matching bases. Germline V lookup: CDR1 SQVTM, CDR2 ANQGSEA. The germline V and J ends were trimmed by 7 bases and 0 bases, with 13 bases remaining between them. There are 14 residues in the CDR3. The CDR3 region has the DNA TGCAGCGCCGGGAGATTAAGCTCCTACAATGAGCAGTTCTTC. Translation gives CSAGRLSSYNEQFF.

The chain is built from TRBV7-3 and TRBJ2-3, with 11 positions matching TRBD2. Trimming at V came to 1 base and at J to 2 bases, leaving 5 bases not matched to a gene. CDR3 length: 17 residues. Germline values: CDR1 SGHTA, CDR2 FQGTGA. Written as DNA, the CDR3 is TGTGCCAGCAGCTTAAGGGGGACTAGCGGATCCACAGATACGCAGTATTTT. Encoded protein: CASSLRGTSGSTDTQYF.

The rearrangement joins TRBV21-1 to TRBJ1-1; no DNA check was done on the table's D call, TRBD1. TRBV21-1 is termed a pseudogene. The CDR3 consists of 16 residues. This chain's CDR3 is CASSKEGRGSEAEAFF. CDR3 coding DNA: TGTGCCAGCAGCAAAGAGGGCAGGGGGTCGGAAGCTGAAGCTTTCTTT.

The V gene is TRBV7-9, the J gene TRBJ1-1, with D perhaps matching TRBD1 (6 bases). The V gene lost 3 bases and the J gene lost 2 bases, with 10 bases spanning the gap. Germline V gene data show CDR1 as SEHNR and CDR2 as FQNEAQ (reference sequence). This CDR3 is built from 14 residues. The CDR3 is CASSFRRGNTEAFF. The DNA of the CDR3 is TGTGCCAGCAGCTTCCGCAGGGGAAACACTGAAGCTTTCTTT.

The V call is TRBV5-1, the J call TRBJ2-7; D unclear. Trimming left V 0 bases short and J 5 bases short, with 18 bases between. Looked up from germline, CDR1 is SGHRS and CDR2 is YFSETQ. The CDR3 is 16 residues long. CDR3 residues: CASSLAGQIGRHEQYF. The CDR3, as DNA: TGCGCCAGCAGCTTGGCCGGGCAAATCGGTCGCCACGAGCAGTACTTC. The full variable domain, completed using reference TRBV5-1 and TRBJ2-7, is KAGVTQTPRYLIKTRGQQVTLSCSPISGHRSVSWYQQTPGQGLQFLFEYFSETQRNKGNFPGRFSGRQFSNSRSEMNVSTLELGDSALYLCASSLAGQIGRHEQYFGPGTRLTVT.

The CDR3 loop reads CASSSERGWGNSYEQYF. The CDR3 nucleotides read TGTGCCAGCAGCTCGGAAAGGGGGTGGGGGAATTCCTACGAGCAGTACTTC. This chain links TRBV7-9 with TRBJ2-7, with D maybe TRBD1 (6 bases). V shed 4 bases and J shed 1 base, with 20 bases lying between them. The CDR3 runs 17 residues. Germline CDR1 is SEHNR and CDR2 is FQNEAQ (reference sequence).

V and J are TRBV28 and TRBJ2-1; TRBD2 agrees at 8 bases. CDR3 size: 17 residues. Germline V gene data show CDR1 as MDHEN and CDR2 as SYDVKM. V gave up 5 bases and J gave up 5 bases; unmatched junction bases: 14. This chain's CDR3 is CASSPPRGRSADNEQFF. The CDR3 DNA reads TGTGCCAGCAGTCCCCCCCGCGGGAGGTCGGCGGACAATGAGCAGTTCTTC.

V is TRBV6-5 and J is TRBJ2-1, with D tentatively TRBD2 (6 bases). Germline CDR1 reads MNHEY; CDR2 reads SVGAGI. Deletions cut 7 bases from V and 3 bases from J, with 16 bases between. The length of the CDR3 is 15 residues. CDR3 nucleotide sequence: TGTGCCAGCACTCCCCGGGACTCAAACTACAATGAGCAGTTCTTC. This codes for CASTPRDSNYNEQFF.

The rearrangement joins TRBV11-1 to TRBJ2-1, with 11 bases fitting TRBD2. Looked up from germline, CDR1 is SGHAT and CDR2 is FQDESV (reference sequence). The CDR3 runs 16 residues. Germline trimming cut 2 bases from V and 9 bases from J; bases unmatched to any gene: 9. The CDR3 spells CASSLRGLAGGIEQFF. The CDR3, as DNA: TGTGCCAGCAGCTTACGGGGGCTAGCGGGAGGAATTGAGCAGTTCTTC.

Worth noting for this clone: This sample also contains other DNA sequences that code for the same CDR3. The V call is TRBV6-5, the J call TRBJ2-7; unclear D gene. CDR3 length: 15 residues. Germline CDR1 reads MNHEY; CDR2 reads SVGAGI. The V end lost 0 bases, the J end lost 1 base, and 10 bases lay between the germline ends. The CDR3 sequence: CASSYSSSGSYEQYF. CDR3 in DNA: TGTGCCAGCAGTTACTCTTCCAGTGGATCCTACGAGCAGTACTTC.

Worth noting for this clone: Within the sample, other DNA sequences also encode this same CDR3. The chain recombines TRBV25-1 with TRBJ2-7; D is undetermined. The germline V gene has CDR1 MGHDK and CDR2 SYGVNS. The V end was cut by 3 bases, the J end by 4 bases, with 4 bases between. The CDR3 length is 11 residues. The CDR3: CASSEYYEQYF. The CDR3 nucleotides read TGTGCCAGCAGTGAGTATTACGAGCAGTACTTC.

The chain has TRBV7-3 and TRBJ2-5; D unresolved. Trimming pared 3 bases from V and 5 bases from J, leaving 10 bases between. Germline V CDR1 and CDR2: SGHTA, FQGTGA. The CDR3 is 13 amino acids. CDR3 loop: CASSLERLETQYF. CDR3 sequence (DNA): TGTGCCAGCAGCTTGGAAAGGTTGGAGACCCAGTACTTC.